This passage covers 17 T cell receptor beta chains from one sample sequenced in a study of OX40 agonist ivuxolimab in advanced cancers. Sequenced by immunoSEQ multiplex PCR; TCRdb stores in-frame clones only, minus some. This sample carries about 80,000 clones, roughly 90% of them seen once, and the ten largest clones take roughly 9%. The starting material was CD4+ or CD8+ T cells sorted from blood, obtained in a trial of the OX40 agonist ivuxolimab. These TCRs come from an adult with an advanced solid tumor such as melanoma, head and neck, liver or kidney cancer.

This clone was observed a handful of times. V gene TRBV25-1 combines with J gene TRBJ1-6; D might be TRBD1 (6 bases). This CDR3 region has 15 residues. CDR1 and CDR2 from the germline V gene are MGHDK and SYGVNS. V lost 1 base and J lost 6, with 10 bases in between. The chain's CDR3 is CASSEFQGTNSPLHF. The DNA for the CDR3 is TGTGCCAGCAGTGAATTTCAGGGGACTAATTCACCCCTCCACTTT.

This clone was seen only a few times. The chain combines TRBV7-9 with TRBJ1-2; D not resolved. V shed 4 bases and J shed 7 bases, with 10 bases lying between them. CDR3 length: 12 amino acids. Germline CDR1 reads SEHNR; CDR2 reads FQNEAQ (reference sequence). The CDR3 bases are TGTGCCAGCAGCTCCGGACTATTTGGCTACACCTTC. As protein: CASSSGLFGYTF.

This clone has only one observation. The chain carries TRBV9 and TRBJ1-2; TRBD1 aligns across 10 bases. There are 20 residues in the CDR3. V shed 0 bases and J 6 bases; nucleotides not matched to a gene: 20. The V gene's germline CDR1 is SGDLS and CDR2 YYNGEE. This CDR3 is CASSVAARSPGDRGRNGYTF. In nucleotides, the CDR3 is TGTGCCAGCAGCGTAGCCGCGAGATCGCCCGGCGACAGGGGGCGGAATGGCTACACCTTC.

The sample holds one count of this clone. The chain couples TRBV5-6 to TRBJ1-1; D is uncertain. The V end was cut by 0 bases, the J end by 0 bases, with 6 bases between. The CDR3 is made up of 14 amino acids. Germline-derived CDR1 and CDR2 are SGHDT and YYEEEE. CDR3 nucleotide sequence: TGTGCCAGCAGCTTGGGGACGGTGAACACTGAAGCTTTCTTT. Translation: CASSLGTVNTEAFF.

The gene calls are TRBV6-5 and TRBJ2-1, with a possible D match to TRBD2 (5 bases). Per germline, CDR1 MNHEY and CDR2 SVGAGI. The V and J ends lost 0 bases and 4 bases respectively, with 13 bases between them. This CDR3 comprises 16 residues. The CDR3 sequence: CASSYSVGEIYNEQFF. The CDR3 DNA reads TGTGCCAGCAGTTACTCGGTCGGGGAGATATACAATGAGCAGTTCTTC.

CDR3 sequence (DNA): TGTGCCAGCAGCTTAGTGCAGGGTGGAGAAAAACTGTTTTTT. The encoded protein is CASSLVQGGEKLFF. This rearrangement joins TRBV7-2 to TRBJ1-4; maybe TRBD1 (5 bases). The V end was cut by 1 base, the J end by 8 bases, with 11 bases between. Germline loops: CDR1 SGHTA, CDR2 FQGNSA. The CDR3 has 14 residues.

DNA for the CDR3: TGCGCCAGCAGCTCCACCGGACTAGCGGCTAGCACAGATACGCAGTATTTT. It yields the protein CASSSTGLAASTDTQYF. V and J are TRBV5-1 and TRBJ2-3; TRBD2 matches 10 bases. With V trimmed by 3 bases and J by 0 bases, 7 bases remained unmatched. Germline V gives CDR1 SGHRS, CDR2 YFSETQ. CDR3 length: 17 residues.

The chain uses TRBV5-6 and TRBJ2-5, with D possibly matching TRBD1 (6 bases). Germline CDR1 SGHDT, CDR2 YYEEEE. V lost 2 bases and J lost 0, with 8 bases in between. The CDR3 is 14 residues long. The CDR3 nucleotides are TGTGCCAGCAGCTTCGCAGGGGACCAAGAGACCCAGTACTTC. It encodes CASSFAGDQETQYF.

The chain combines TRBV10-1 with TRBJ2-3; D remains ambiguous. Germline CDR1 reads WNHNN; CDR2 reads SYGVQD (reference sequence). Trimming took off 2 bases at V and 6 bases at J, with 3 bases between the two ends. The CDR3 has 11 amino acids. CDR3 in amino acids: CASSEDDTQYF. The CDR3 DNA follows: TGCGCCAGCAGTGAGGATGATACGCAGTATTTT.

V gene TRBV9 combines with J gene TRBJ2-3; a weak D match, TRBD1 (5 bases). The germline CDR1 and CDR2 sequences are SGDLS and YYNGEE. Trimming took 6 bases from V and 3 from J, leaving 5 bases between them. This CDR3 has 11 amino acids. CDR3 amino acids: CASKGTDTQYF. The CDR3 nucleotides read TGTGCCAGCAAGGGGACAGATACGCAGTATTTT.

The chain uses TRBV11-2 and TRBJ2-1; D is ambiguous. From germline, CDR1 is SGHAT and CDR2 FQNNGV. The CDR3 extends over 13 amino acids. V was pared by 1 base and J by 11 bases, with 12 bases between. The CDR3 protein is CASSLALRPKQFF. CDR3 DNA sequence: TGTGCCAGCAGCTTAGCTCTTAGGCCGAAGCAGTTCTTC.

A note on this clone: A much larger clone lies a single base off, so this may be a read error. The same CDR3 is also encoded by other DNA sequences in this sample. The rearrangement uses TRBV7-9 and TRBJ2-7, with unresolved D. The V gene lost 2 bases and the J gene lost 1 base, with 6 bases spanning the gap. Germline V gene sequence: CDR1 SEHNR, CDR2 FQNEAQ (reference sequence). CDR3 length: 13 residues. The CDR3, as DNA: TGTGCCAGCAGCTTACCAGGTTCCTACGAGCAGTACTTC. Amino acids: CASSLPGSYEQYF.

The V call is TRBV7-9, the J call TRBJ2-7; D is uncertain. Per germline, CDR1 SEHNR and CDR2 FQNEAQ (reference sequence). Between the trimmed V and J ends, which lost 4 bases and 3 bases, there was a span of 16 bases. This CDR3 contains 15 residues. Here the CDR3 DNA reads TGTGCCAGCAGCTCCCCGAGCAAGGTGGGCTACGAGCAGTACTTC. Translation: CASSSPSKVGYEQYF.

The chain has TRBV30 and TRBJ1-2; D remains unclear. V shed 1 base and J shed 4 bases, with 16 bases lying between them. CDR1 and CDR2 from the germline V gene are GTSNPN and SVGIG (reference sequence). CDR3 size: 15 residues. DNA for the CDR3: TGTGCCTGGAGTGATCCAGCGTGGATTACCTATGGCTACACCTTC. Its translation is CAWSDPAWITYGYTF.

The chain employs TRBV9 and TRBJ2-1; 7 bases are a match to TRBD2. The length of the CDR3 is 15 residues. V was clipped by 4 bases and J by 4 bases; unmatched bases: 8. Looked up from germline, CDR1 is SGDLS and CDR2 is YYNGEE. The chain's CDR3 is CASSPPRGSYNEQFF. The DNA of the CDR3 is TGTGCCAGCAGCCCTCCGCGGGGGTCATACAATGAGCAGTTCTTC.

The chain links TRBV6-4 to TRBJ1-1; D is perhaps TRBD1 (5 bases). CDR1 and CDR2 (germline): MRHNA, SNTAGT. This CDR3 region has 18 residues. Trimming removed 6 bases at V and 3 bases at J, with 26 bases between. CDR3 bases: TGTGCCAGCAGGACTCAAAATCGGGGGTACGAAGGTCACACTGAAGCTTTCTTT. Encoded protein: CASRTQNRGYEGHTEAFF.

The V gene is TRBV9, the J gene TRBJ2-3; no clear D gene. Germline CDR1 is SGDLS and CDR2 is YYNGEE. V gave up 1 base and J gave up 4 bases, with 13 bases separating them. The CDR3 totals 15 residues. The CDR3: CASSVQPAVADTQYF. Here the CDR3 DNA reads TGTGCCAGCAGCGTACAGCCCGCAGTTGCAGATACGCAGTATTTT. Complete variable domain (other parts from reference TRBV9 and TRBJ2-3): DSGVTQTPKHLITATGQRVTLRCSPRSGDLSVYWYQQSLDQGLQFLIQYYNGEERAKGNILERFSAQQFPDLHSELNLSSLELGDSALYFCASSVQPAVADTQYFGPGTRLTVL.